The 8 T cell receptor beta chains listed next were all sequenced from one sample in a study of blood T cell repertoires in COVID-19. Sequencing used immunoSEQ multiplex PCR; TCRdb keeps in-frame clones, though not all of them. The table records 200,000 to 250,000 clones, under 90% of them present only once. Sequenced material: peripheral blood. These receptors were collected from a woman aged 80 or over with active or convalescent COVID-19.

In nucleotides, the CDR3 is TGTGCCAGTAGTATTTCTCCAGGTTCCTACGAGCAGTACTTC. Translated: CASSISPGSYEQYF. This chain uses TRBV19 with TRBJ2-7; D unresolved. Deletions cut 3 bases from V and 1 base from J, with 10 bases between. The CDR3 sequence is 14 residues long. Germline V gene sequence: CDR1 LNHDA, CDR2 SQIVND (reference sequence). The variable domain in full, completed from reference TRBV19 and TRBJ2-7, reads DGGITQSPKYLFRKEGQNVTLSCEQNLNHDAMYWYRQDPGQGLRLIYYSQIVNDFQKGDIAEGYSVSREKKESFPLTVTSAQKNPTAFYLCASSISPGSYEQYFGPGTRLTVT.

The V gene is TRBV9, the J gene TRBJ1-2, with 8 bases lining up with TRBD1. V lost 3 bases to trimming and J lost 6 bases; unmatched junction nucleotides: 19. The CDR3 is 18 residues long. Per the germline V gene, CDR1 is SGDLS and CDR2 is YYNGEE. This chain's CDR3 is CASSAGAPRSGGGDGYTF. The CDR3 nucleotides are TGTGCCAGCAGCGCCGGTGCCCCCAGATCAGGGGGCGGGGATGGCTACACCTTC.

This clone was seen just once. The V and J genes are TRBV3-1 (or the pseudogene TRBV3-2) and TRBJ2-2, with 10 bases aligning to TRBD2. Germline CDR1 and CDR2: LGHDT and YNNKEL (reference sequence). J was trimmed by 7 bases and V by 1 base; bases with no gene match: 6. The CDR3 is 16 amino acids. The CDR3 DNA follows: TGTGCCAGCAGCCAAGCAGCTAGCGGGGGTAACGGGGAGCTGTTTTTT. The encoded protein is CASSQAASGGNGELFF.

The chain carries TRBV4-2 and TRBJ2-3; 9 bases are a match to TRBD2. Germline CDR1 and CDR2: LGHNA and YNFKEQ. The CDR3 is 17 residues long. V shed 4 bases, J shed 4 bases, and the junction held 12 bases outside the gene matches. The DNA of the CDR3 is TGTGCCAGCAGCCGAGTAGCGGGGGCCATACCCCCAGATACGCAGTATTTT. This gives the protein CASSRVAGAIPPDTQYF.

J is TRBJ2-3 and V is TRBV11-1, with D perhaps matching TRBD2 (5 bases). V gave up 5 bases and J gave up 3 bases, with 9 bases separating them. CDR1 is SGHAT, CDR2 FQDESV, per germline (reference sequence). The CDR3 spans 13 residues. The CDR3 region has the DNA TGTGCCAGCAGCACACGGGGTACAGATACGCAGTATTTT. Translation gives CASSTRGTDTQYF. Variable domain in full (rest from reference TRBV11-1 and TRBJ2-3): EAEVAQSPRYKITEKSQAVAFWCDPISGHATLYWYRQILGQGPELLVQFQDESVVDDSQLPKDRFSAERLKGVDSTLKIQPAELGDSAMYLCASSTRGTDTQYFGPGTRLTVL.

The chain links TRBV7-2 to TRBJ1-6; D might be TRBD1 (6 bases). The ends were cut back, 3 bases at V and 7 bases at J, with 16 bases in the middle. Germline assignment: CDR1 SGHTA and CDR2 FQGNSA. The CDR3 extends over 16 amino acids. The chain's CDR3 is CASSFSRTVGNSPLHF. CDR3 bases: TGTGCCAGCAGCTTCTCAAGGACAGTTGGAAATTCACCCCTCCACTTT.

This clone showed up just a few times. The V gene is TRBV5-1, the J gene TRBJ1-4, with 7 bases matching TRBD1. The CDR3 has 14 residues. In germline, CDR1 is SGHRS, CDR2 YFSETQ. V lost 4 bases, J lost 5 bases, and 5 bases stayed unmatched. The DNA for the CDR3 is TGCGCCAGCAGCCGGGGGACAGTGAATGAAAAACTGTTTTTT. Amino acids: CASSRGTVNEKLFF.

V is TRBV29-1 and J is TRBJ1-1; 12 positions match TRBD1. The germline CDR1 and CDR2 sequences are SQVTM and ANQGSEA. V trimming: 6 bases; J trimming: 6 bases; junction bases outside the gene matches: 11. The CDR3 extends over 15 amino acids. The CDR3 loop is CSVAGQGAKGPEAFF. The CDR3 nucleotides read TGCAGCGTGGCGGGACAGGGGGCTAAAGGCCCTGAAGCTTTCTTT.